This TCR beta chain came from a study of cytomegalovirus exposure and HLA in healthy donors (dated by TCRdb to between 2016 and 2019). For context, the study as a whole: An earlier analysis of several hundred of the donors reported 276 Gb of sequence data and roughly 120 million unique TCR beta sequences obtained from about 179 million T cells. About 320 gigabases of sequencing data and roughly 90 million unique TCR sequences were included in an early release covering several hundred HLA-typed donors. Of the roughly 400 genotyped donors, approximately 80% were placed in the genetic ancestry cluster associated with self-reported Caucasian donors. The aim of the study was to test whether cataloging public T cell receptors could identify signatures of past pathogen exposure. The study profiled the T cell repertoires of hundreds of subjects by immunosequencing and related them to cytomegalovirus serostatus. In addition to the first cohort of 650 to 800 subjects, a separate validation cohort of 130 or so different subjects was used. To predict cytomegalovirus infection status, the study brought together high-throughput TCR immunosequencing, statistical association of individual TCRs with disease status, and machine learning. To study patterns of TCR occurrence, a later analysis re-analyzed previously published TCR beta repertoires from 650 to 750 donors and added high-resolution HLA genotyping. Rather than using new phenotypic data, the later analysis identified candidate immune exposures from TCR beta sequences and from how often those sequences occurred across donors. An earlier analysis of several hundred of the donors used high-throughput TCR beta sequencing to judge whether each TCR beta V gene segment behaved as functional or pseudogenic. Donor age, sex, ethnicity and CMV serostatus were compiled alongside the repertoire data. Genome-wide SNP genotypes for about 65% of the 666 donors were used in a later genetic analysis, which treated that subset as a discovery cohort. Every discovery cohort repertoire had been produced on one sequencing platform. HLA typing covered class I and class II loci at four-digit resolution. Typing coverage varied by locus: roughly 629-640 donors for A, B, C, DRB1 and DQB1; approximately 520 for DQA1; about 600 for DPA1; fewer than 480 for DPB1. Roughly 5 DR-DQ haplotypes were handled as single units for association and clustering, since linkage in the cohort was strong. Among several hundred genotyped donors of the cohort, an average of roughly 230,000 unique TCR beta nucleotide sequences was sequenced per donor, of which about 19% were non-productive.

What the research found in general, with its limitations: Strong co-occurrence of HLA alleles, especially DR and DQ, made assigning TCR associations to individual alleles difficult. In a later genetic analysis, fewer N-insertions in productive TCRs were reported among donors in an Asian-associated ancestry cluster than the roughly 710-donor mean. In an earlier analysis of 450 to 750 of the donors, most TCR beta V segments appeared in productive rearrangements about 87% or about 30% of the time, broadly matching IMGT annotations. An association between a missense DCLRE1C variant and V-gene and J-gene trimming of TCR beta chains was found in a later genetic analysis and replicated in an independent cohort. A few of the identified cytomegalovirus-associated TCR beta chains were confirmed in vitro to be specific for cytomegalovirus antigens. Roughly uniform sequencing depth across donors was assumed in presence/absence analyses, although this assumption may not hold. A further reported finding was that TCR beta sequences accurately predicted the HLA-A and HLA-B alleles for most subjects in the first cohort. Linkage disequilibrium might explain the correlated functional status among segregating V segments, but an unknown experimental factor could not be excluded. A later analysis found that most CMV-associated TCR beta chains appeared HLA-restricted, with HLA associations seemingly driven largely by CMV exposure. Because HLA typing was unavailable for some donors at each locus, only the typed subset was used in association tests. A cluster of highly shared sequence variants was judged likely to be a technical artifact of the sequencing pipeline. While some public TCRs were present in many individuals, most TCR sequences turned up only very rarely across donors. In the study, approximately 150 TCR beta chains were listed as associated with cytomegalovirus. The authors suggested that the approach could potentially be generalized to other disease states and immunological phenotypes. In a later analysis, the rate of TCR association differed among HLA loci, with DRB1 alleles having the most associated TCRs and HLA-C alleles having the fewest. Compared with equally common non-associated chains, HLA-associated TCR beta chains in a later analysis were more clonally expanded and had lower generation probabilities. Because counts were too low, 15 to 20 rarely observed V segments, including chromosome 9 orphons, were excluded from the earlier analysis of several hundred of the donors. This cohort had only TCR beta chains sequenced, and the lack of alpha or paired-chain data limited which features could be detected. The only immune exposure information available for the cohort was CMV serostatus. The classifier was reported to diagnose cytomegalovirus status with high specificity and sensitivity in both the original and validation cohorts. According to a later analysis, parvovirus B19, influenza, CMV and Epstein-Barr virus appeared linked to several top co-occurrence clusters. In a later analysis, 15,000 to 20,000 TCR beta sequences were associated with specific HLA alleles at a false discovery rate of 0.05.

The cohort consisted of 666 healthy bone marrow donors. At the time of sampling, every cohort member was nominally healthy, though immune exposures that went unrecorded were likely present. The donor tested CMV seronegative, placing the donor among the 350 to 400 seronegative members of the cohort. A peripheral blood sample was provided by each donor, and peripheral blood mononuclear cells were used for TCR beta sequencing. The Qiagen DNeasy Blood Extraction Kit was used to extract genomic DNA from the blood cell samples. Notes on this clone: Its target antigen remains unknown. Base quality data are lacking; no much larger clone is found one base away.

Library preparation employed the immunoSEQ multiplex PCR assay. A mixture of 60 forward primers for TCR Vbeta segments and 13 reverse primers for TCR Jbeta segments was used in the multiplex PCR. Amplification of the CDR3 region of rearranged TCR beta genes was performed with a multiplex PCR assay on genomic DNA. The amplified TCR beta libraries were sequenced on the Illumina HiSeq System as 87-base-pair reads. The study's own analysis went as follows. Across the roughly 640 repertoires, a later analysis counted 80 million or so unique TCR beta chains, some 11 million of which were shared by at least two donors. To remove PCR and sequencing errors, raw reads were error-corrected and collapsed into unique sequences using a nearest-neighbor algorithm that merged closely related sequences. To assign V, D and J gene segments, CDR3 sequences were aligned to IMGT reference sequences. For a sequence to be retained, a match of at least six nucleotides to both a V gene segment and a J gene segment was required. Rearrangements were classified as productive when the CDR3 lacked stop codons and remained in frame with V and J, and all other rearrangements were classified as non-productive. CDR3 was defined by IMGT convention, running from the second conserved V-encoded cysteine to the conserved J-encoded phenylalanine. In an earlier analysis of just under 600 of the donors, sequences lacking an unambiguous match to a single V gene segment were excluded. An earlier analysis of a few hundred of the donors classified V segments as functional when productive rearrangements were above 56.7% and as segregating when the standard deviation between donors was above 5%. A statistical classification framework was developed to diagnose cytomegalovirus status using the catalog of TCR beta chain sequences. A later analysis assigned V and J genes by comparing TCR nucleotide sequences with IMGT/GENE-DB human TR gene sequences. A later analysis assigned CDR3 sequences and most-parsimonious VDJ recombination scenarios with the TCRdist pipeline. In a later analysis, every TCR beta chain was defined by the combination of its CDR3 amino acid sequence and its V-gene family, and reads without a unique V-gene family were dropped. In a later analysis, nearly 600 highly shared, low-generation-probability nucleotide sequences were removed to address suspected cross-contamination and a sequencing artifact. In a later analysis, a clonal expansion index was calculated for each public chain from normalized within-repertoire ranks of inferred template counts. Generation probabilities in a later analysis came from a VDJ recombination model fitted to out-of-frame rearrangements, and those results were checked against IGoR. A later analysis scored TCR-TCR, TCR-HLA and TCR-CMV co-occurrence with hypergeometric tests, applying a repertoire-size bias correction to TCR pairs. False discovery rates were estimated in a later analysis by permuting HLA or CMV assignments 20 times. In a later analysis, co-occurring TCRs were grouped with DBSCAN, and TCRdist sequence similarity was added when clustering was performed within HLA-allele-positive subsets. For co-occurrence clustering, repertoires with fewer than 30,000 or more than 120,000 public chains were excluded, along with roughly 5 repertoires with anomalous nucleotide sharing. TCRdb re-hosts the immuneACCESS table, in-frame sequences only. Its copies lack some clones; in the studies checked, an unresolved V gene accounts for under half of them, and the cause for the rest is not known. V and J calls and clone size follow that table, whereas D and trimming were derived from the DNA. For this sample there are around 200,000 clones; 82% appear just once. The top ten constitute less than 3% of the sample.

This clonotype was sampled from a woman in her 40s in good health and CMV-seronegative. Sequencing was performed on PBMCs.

The nucleotide sequence reads as follows: TGTGCCAGCAGTCCGGCCGACAGGGGGCGGAATGGCTACACCTTC. It translates as CASSPADRGRNGYTF. Recombination joined TRBV27 with TRBJ1-2, with TRBD1 matching 10 junction bases. Germline trimming: 5 bases from V, 6 bases from J; junction bases outside gene matches: 9. The CDR3 holds 15 amino acids from the cysteine to the phenylalanine. Only CDR3 DNA remains: 45 bases, in frame from the first base. CDR1 and CDR2, looked up from the germline V gene (reference sequence), are MNHEY and SMNVEV.